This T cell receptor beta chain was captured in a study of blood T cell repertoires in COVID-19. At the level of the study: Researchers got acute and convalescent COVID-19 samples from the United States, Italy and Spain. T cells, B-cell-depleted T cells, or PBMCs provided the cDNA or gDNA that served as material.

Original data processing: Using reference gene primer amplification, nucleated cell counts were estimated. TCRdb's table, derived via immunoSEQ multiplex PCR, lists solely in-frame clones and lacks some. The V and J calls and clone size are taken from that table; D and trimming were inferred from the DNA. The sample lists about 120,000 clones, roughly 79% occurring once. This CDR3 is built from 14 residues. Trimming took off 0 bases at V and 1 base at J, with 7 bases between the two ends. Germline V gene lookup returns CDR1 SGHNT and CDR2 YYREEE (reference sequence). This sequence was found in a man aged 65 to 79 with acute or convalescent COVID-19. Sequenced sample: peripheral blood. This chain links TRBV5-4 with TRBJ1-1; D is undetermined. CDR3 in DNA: TGTGCCAGCAGCTTGGATCTTCGGAACACTGAAGCTTTCTTT. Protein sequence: CASSLDLRNTEAFF.